Below, 11 T cell receptor beta chains from the same sample are listed, as sequenced in a study of Ad26.COV2.S vaccination and SARS-CoV-2 variants. Treatment in this sample: over 15 received Ad26.COV2.S at low or high dose, single or two shots; roughly five received placebo; per-sample allocation not given. Collection of the samples took place on day 63 after the first injection of vaccine or placebo. Profiling relied on immunoSEQ multiplex PCR, and the TCRdb table lists in-frame clones only, not all of them. Here the sample spans under 550,000 clones, around 90% being singletons. The starting material was peripheral blood, obtained in a trial of Ad26.COV2.S vaccine versus placebo. Receptor source: a person aged 18-65 years who received the Ad26.COV2.S COVID-19 vaccine or a placebo.

The chain joins TRBV28 to TRBJ2-7; no reliable D call. Germline V gene lookup returns CDR1 MDHEN and CDR2 SYDVKM. Trimming left V 6 bases short and J 2 bases short, with 14 bases between. CDR3 length equals 14 residues. The CDR3 region has the DNA TGTGCCAGCAGCCCCCTTGCCGTCACCTACGAGCAGTACTTC. Translated: CASSPLAVTYEQYF.

The chain joins TRBV6-2 or TRBV6-3 to TRBJ2-1; D remains unclear. The CDR3 loop spans 14 amino acids. The germline V gene encodes CDR1 MNHEY and CDR2 SVGEGT. The ends were cut back, 2 bases at V and 4 bases at J, with 9 bases in the middle. The CDR3 sequence is CASSYLTPYNEQFF. CDR3 DNA sequence: TGTGCCAGCAGTTACCTGACACCTTACAATGAGCAGTTCTTC.

This clone was counted between two and nine times. The V and J genes are TRBV9 and TRBJ2-7, with 9 nucleotides matching TRBD1. This CDR3 has 16 amino acids. Germline trimming cut 4 bases from V and 2 bases from J; bases unmatched to any gene: 10. Germline V CDR1 and CDR2: SGDLS, YYNGEE. This CDR3 reads CASSRIPGQGTYEQYF. CDR3 nucleotide sequence: TGTGCCAGCAGCAGGATCCCGGGACAGGGCACCTACGAGCAGTACTTC. Using reference TRBV9 and TRBJ2-7 for the parts outside the CDR3, the full variable domain is DSGVTQTPKHLITATGQRVTLRCSPRSGDLSVYWYQQSLDQGLQFLIQYYNGEERAKGNILERFSAQQFPDLHSELNLSSLELGDSALYFCASSRIPGQGTYEQYFGPGTRLTVT.

This chain connects TRBV9 to TRBJ2-1; TRBD1 agrees at 11 bases. Unmatched junction bases numbered 12, after V lost 4 bases and J lost 9 bases. Per germline, CDR1 SGDLS and CDR2 YYNGEE. The CDR3 spans 16 residues. DNA for the CDR3: TGTGCCAGCAGCCCCATTTGGACAGGGGGCTCGGGTGAGCAGTTCTTC. This encodes CASSPIWTGGSGEQFF.

The CDR3 region is CASSSGLARGANVLTF. Here the CDR3 DNA reads TGTGCCAGCAGCTCAGGACTAGCGCGGGGGGCCAACGTCCTGACTTTC. The chain combines TRBV5-4 with TRBJ2-6, with TRBD2 matching 9 bases. The V segment lost 3 bases and the J segment 4 bases; nucleotides outside the gene matches: 5. The CDR3 is 16 residues long. The germline V gene encodes CDR1 SGHNT and CDR2 YYREEE (reference sequence).

This chain joins TRBV29-1 and TRBJ2-2; the match to TRBD2 covers 8 bases. Germline V gene data show CDR1 as SQVTM and CDR2 as ANQGSEA. The CDR3 is made up of 16 amino acids. V was clipped by 0 bases and J by 3 bases; unmatched bases: 6. CDR3 nucleotide sequence: TGCAGCGTTGAAGAGGCAAGCGGGAGTTACACCGGGGAGCTGTTTTTT. It codes for CSVEEASGSYTGELFF.

The chain carries TRBV28 and TRBJ1-5; D possibly corresponds to TRBD1 (5 bases). The CDR3 sequence is 16 residues long. Looked up from germline, CDR1 is MDHEN and CDR2 is SYDVKM. Trimming took off 1 base at V and 2 bases at J, with 12 bases between the two ends. The CDR3 loop is CASSLYGGAGNQPQHF. CDR3 DNA sequence: TGTGCCAGCAGTTTATATGGTGGGGCGGGCAATCAGCCCCAGCATTTT. Together with reference TRBV28 and TRBJ1-5, the CDR3 gives the full variable domain: DVKVTQSSRYLVKRTGEKVFLECVQDMDHENMFWYRQDPGLGLRLIYFSYDVKMKEKGDIPEGYSVSREKKERFSLILESASTNQTSMYLCASSLYGGAGNQPQHFGDGTRLSIL.

The chain joins TRBV11-2 to TRBJ2-3; 11 bases are a match to TRBD2. CDR1 and CDR2 from the germline V gene are SGHAT and FQNNGV. There are 17 residues in the CDR3. V lost 5 bases and J lost 0; bases outside the gene matches: 7. CDR3 sequence: CASSMGLAATSTDTQYF. DNA of the CDR3: TGTGCCAGCAGCATGGGACTAGCGGCAACTAGCACAGATACGCAGTATTTT. The full variable domain, completed using reference TRBV11-2 and TRBJ2-3, is EAGVAQSPRYKIIEKRQSVAFWCNPISGHATLYWYQQILGQGPKLLIQFQNNGVVDDSQLPKDRFSAERLKGVDSTLKIQPAKLEDSAVYLCASSMGLAATSTDTQYFGPGTRLTVL.

The gene calls are TRBV14 and TRBJ2-1, with 13 bases matching TRBD2. Germline CDR1 reads SGHDN; CDR2 reads FVKESK. The CDR3 consists of 23 residues. V shed 5 bases and J 0 bases; nucleotides not matched to a gene: 22. The CDR3 nucleotides read TGTGCCAGCAGCTCTTTGAATCCGGGACTAGCGGGACTCCAGGCGAGCTCCTACAATGAGCAGTTCTTC. It translates to CASSSLNPGLAGLQASSYNEQFF.

The chain links TRBV18 to TRBJ1-1, with a weak D call TRBD1 (6 bases). The CDR3 sequence is 17 residues long. Trimming left V 4 bases short and J 1 base short, with 19 bases between. Germline loops: CDR1 KGHSH, CDR2 LQKENI. CDR3 loop: CASSLLGGELWNTEAFF. The CDR3 DNA reads as TGTGCCAGCTCACTGTTGGGGGGCGAGCTGTGGAACACTGAAGCTTTCTTT. Full variable domain (missing parts from reference TRBV18 and TRBJ1-1): NAGVMQNPRHLVRRRGQEARLRCSPMKGHSHVYWYRQLPEEGLKFMVYLQKENIIDESGMPKERFSAEFPKEGPSILRIQQVVRGDSAAYFCASSLLGGELWNTEAFFGQGTRLTVV.

In regard to this clone: The same CDR3 is also encoded by other DNA sequences in this sample. This chain joins TRBV18 and TRBJ2-2; 7 bases line up with TRBD1. V lost 1 base, J lost 1 base, and 0 bases stayed unmatched. The CDR3 loop spans 15 amino acids. Germline lookup yields CDR1 KGHSH and CDR2 LQKENI. The CDR3 loop is CASSPRTGNTGELFF. The CDR3 DNA reads as TGTGCCAGCTCACCACGGACAGGGAACACCGGGGAGCTGTTTTTT.